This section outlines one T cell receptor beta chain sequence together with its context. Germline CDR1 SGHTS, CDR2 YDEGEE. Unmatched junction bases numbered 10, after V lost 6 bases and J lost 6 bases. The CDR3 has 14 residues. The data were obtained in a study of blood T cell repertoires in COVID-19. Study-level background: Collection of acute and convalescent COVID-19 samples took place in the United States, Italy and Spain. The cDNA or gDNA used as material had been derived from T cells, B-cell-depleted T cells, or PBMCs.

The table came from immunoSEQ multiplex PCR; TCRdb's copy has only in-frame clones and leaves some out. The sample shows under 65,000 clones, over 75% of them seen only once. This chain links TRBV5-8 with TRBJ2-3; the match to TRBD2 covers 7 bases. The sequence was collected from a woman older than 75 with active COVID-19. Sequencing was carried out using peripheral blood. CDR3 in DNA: TGTGCCAGCATCGACCCCGGGGGAGGGGATACGCAGTATTTT. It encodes CASIDPGGGDTQYF.